This T cell receptor (beta chain) was captured in a study of T cells in narcolepsy. Germline V lookup: CDR1 SGHRS, CDR2 YFSETQ. The CDR3 has 14 amino acids. Trimming stripped 5 bases from V and 6 bases from J, with 14 bases between. Clones were read by immunoSEQ multiplex PCR, and TCRdb kept only the in-frame ones, dropping some. The table includes 30,000 to 40,000 clones, around four fifths detected once. This clone was seen once. The V and J genes are TRBV5-1 and TRBJ1-4; a possible D gene is TRBD1 (6 bases). The source is a human donor with narcolepsy. Sequenced: CD45RA- memory CD4+ T cells from PBMCs. CDR3 in DNA: TGCGCCAGCAGGCCCTTGGCAGGGGATGAAAAACTGTTTTTT. It specifies CASRPLAGDEKLFF.